This T cell receptor beta chain was recorded in a study of T cell clonality in common variable immunodeficiency. General study results and limits: TCRbeta clonality was increased in CVID versus healthy controls.

This clone was detected many times. Its antigen is undetermined. The read terminates 3 residues before the CDR3 end, so the remaining end is supplied by the germline J gene. Generated by immunoSEQ multiplex PCR, the TCRdb table keeps only in-frame clones and is missing some. In total the sample includes about 59,000 clones, none of them seen once. The V and J ends lost 5 bases and 0 bases, in that order; junction bases with no gene match: 3. This CDR3 region has 15 residues. The germline V gene encodes CDR1 DFQATT and CDR2 SNEGSKA (reference sequence). The sample comprised peripheral blood mononuclear cells. This chain links TRBV20-1 with TRBJ2-3; TRBD2 matches at 12 bases. This sequence was found in a person aged 18 to 75 in good health. The CDR3: CSALGLAGSTDTQYF. CDR3 bases read: TGCAGTGCTCTCGGACTAGCGGGAAGCACAGATACG.